These T cell receptor beta chains were read from a single sample in a study of blood T cell repertoires in COVID-19. Some clones are missing from TCRdb's copy, which holds only in-frame ones; the method was immunoSEQ multiplex PCR. Of roughly 250,000 clones listed, roughly 91% were seen once; the top ten hold approximately 0.8%. The source material was peripheral blood. The source of these receptors is a man in his thirties or forties with COVID-19, enrolled during active disease. CDR3s include the opening cysteine and the closing phenylalanine or tryptophan. Fields, in order: clone size, V gene, J gene, D gene, CDR3 protein, CDR3 DNA. The D gene is left open where the match is weak. For some rows the clone size is stated as once, few or many, or as a class when expanded; others skip it.

clone size: NA; V gene: TRBV12-3/TRBV12-4; J gene: TRBJ1-2; D gene: TRBD1; CDR3 protein: CASSLGQDYGYTF; CDR3 DNA: TGTGCCAGCAGTCTAGGACAGGACTATGGCTACACCTTC
clone size: NA; V gene: TRBV7-2; J gene: TRBJ1-3; D gene: NA; CDR3 protein: CASSSHLKRRAGGNTIYF; CDR3 DNA: TGTGCCAGCAGCTCTCACCTCAAGCGACGAGCGGGTGGAAACACCATATATTTT
clone size: NA; V gene: TRBV5-4; J gene: TRBJ2-3; D gene: NA; CDR3 protein: CASSFLGSGDTQYF; CDR3 DNA: TGTGCCAGCAGCTTCCTGGGCTCAGGAGATACGCAGTATTTT
clone size: NA; V gene: TRBV11-3; J gene: TRBJ2-1; D gene: TRBD2; CDR3 protein: CASSKLASSYNEQFF; CDR3 DNA: TGTGCCAGCAGCAAACTAGCGAGCTCCTACAATGAGCAGTTCTTC
clone size: NA; V gene: TRBV6-2/TRBV6-3; J gene: TRBJ2-7; D gene: TRBD2; CDR3 protein: CASSYGTSGGYEQYF; CDR3 DNA: TGTGCCAGCAGTTACGGGACTAGCGGGGGTTACGAGCAGTACTTC
clone size: NA; V gene: TRBV19; J gene: TRBJ2-7; D gene: TRBD1; CDR3 protein: CASSISTGVPNPYEQYF; CDR3 DNA: TGTGCCAGTAGTATATCGACAGGGGTCCCTAATCCCTACGAGCAGTACTTC
clone size: NA; V gene: TRBV2; J gene: TRBJ1-2; D gene: NA; CDR3 protein: CASSESVNYGYTF; CDR3 DNA: TGTGCCAGCAGTGAATCGGTCAACTATGGCTACACCTTC
clone size: NA; V gene: TRBV5-4; J gene: TRBJ1-4; D gene: NA; CDR3 protein: CASSPGTSNEKLFF; CDR3 DNA: TGTGCCAGCAGCCCCGGGACAAGTAATGAAAAACTGTTTTTT
clone size: NA; V gene: TRBV6-6; J gene: TRBJ1-2; D gene: NA; CDR3 protein: CASTIGPARVDGYTF; CDR3 DNA: TGTGCCAGCACTATCGGGCCAGCGCGGGTTGATGGCTACACCTTC
clone size: NA; V gene: TRBV25-1; J gene: TRBJ1-2; D gene: TRBD1; CDR3 protein: CASRGQGPHGYTF; CDR3 DNA: TGTGCCAGCAGAGGACAGGGCCCCCATGGCTACACCTTC
clone size: NA; V gene: TRBV5-6; J gene: TRBJ2-5; D gene: NA; CDR3 protein: CASSLRGKETQYF; CDR3 DNA: TGTGCCAGCAGCTTGCGGGGGAAAGAGACCCAGTACTTC
clone size: NA; V gene: TRBV19; J gene: TRBJ2-3; D gene: TRBD2; CDR3 protein: CASSIVASGSDTQYF; CDR3 DNA: TGTGCCAGTAGTATAGTGGCTAGCGGGTCGGATACGCAGTATTTT
clone size: NA; V gene: TRBV5-1; J gene: TRBJ1-5; D gene: TRBD1; CDR3 protein: CASSPGTGGGNQPQHF; CDR3 DNA: TGCGCCAGCAGCCCCGGGACAGGGGGTGGCAATCAGCCCCAGCATTTT
clone size: NA; V gene: TRBV7-9; J gene: TRBJ2-7; D gene: TRBD1; CDR3 protein: CASSLTGTGITEQYF; CDR3 DNA: TGTGCCAGCAGCTTGACCGGGACAGGCATCACCGAGCAGTACTTC
clone size: NA; V gene: TRBV2; J gene: TRBJ1-3; D gene: TRBD1; CDR3 protein: CASSPRTGGENTIYF; CDR3 DNA: TGTGCCAGCAGTCCCCGGACAGGGGGCGAAAACACCATATATTTT
clone size: NA; V gene: TRBV25-1; J gene: TRBJ1-4; D gene: NA; CDR3 protein: CASFDTEKLFF; CDR3 DNA: TGTGCCAGCTTCGACACCGAAAAACTGTTTTTT
clone size: few; V gene: TRBV6-6; J gene: TRBJ1-1; D gene: TRBD1; CDR3 protein: CASSYSQGANTEAFF; CDR3 DNA: TGTGCCAGCAGTTACTCACAGGGGGCGAACACTGAAGCTTTCTTT
clone size: NA; V gene: TRBV11-2; J gene: TRBJ2-5; D gene: NA; CDR3 protein: CASSSPVGLNETQYF; CDR3 DNA: TGTGCCAGCAGCTCTCCTGTTGGACTCAATGAGACCCAGTACTTC
clone size: NA; V gene: TRBV27; J gene: TRBJ1-1; D gene: NA; CDR3 protein: CASRGGLANTEAFF; CDR3 DNA: TGTGCCAGCAGGGGGGGGTTGGCGAACACTGAAGCTTTCTTT
clone size: NA; V gene: TRBV6-5; J gene: TRBJ2-7; D gene: TRBD1; CDR3 protein: CASSGQGYEQYF; CDR3 DNA: TGTGCCAGCTCGGGACAGGGCTACGAGCAGTACTTC
clone size: NA; V gene: TRBV11-2; J gene: TRBJ2-1; D gene: NA; CDR3 protein: CASSLLADYNEQFF; CDR3 DNA: TGTGCCAGCAGCTTATTAGCGGACTACAATGAGCAGTTCTTC
clone size: NA; V gene: TRBV2; J gene: TRBJ1-5; D gene: NA; CDR3 protein: CASSEFGQVRHQPQHF; CDR3 DNA: TGTGCCAGCAGTGAATTTGGGCAGGTCAGGCATCAGCCCCAGCATTTT
clone size: NA; V gene: TRBV15; J gene: TRBJ1-5; D gene: NA; CDR3 protein: CATSRSRVPFVSGSQPQHF; CDR3 DNA: TGTGCCACCAGCAGAAGCCGGGTCCCCTTTGTATCTGGGAGCCAGCCCCAGCATTTT
clone size: NA; V gene: TRBV5-4; J gene: TRBJ2-7; D gene: NA; CDR3 protein: CASSLAGQKPNLYEQYF; CDR3 DNA: TGTGCCAGCAGCTTGGCCGGACAAAAACCAAACCTCTACGAGCAGTACTTC
clone size: NA; V gene: TRBV10-3; J gene: TRBJ1-2; D gene: NA; CDR3 protein: CAISEGVGIHGYTF; CDR3 DNA: TGTGCCATCAGTGAAGGGGTGGGGATCCATGGCTACACCTTC
clone size: NA; V gene: TRBV6-1; J gene: TRBJ1-2; D gene: NA; CDR3 protein: CASSEGWGASLAGYTF; CDR3 DNA: TGTGCCAGCAGTGAAGGCTGGGGAGCTTCCCTGGCGGGCTACACCTTC
clone size: few; V gene: TRBV18; J gene: TRBJ1-6; D gene: NA; CDR3 protein: CASSPAQETGLAVSPLHF; CDR3 DNA: TGTGCCAGCTCACCTGCACAGGAAACAGGGCTCGCCGTATCACCCCTCCACTTT
clone size: NA; V gene: TRBV4-1; J gene: TRBJ1-1; D gene: NA; CDR3 protein: CASSQVRDMNTEAFF; CDR3 DNA: TGCGCCAGCAGCCAAGTCCGGGACATGAACACTGAAGCTTTCTTT
clone size: few; V gene: TRBV12-3/TRBV12-4; J gene: TRBJ2-1; D gene: TRBD2; CDR3 protein: CASRPSGGGEQFF; CDR3 DNA: TGTGCCAGCAGACCTAGCGGGGGCGGAGAGCAGTTCTTC
clone size: NA; V gene: TRBV19; J gene: TRBJ1-2; D gene: TRBD1; CDR3 protein: CASRLPGQGRNGYTF; CDR3 DNA: TGTGCCAGTAGGTTGCCGGGACAGGGAAGAAATGGCTACACCTTC
clone size: NA; V gene: TRBV15; J gene: TRBJ2-7; D gene: NA; CDR3 protein: CATSRGRWRRETPTEQYF; CDR3 DNA: TGTGCCACCAGCAGAGGTCGTTGGCGGCGCGAAACACCGACCGAGCAGTACTTC
clone size: NA; V gene: TRBV19; J gene: TRBJ1-3; D gene: NA; CDR3 protein: CASNLPGLAIYF; CDR3 DNA: TGTGCCAGTAATCTTCCGGGGTTGGCCATATATTTT
clone size: NA; V gene: TRBV19; J gene: TRBJ1-1; D gene: TRBD1; CDR3 protein: CASSPGQRNTEAFF; CDR3 DNA: TGTGCCAGTAGTCCGGGACAGAGGAACACTGAAGCTTTCTTT
clone size: NA; V gene: TRBV24-1; J gene: TRBJ2-1; D gene: TRBD1; CDR3 protein: CATSDPRDRNNEQFF; CDR3 DNA: TGTGCCACCAGTGACCCCCGGGACAGAAACAATGAGCAGTTCTTC
clone size: NA; V gene: TRBV6-5; J gene: TRBJ1-2; D gene: TRBD1; CDR3 protein: CASRGDSGGYTF; CDR3 DNA: TGTGCCAGCAGGGGGGACAGTGGGGGCTACACCTTC
clone size: NA; V gene: TRBV19; J gene: TRBJ2-3; D gene: TRBD1; CDR3 protein: CASVGQGADTQYF; CDR3 DNA: TGTGCCAGTGTGGGACAGGGGGCAGATACGCAGTATTTT
clone size: NA; V gene: TRBV5-1; J gene: TRBJ1-1; D gene: NA; CDR3 protein: CASSPTDSNTEAFF; CDR3 DNA: TGCGCCAGCAGCCCCACCGACAGTAACACTGAAGCTTTCTTT
clone size: NA; V gene: TRBV12-5; J gene: TRBJ1-3; D gene: NA; CDR3 protein: CASELGSSGNTIYF; CDR3 DNA: TGTGCTAGTGAGCTCGGGAGCTCTGGAAACACCATATATTTT
clone size: once; V gene: TRBV6-6; J gene: TRBJ1-2; D gene: NA; CDR3 protein: CASSYRGTSGYTF; CDR3 DNA: TGTGCCAGCAGTTACAGAGGGACTTCTGGCTACACCTTC
clone size: once; V gene: TRBV25-1; J gene: TRBJ1-1; D gene: NA; CDR3 protein: CASSELRGGTEAFF; CDR3 DNA: TGTGCCAGCAGTGAACTCAGGGGCGGCACTGAAGCTTTCTTT
clone size: NA; V gene: TRBV30; J gene: TRBJ2-7; D gene: TRBD2; CDR3 protein: CAWRGGGRPYEQYF; CDR3 DNA: TGTGCCTGGAGGGGGGGAGGGCGCCCCTACGAGCAGTACTTC
clone size: NA; V gene: TRBV6-1; J gene: TRBJ1-3; D gene: TRBD1; CDR3 protein: CASSAAGTGGLSSGNTIYF; CDR3 DNA: TGTGCCAGCAGTGCCGCCGGGACAGGGGGCCTGAGCTCTGGAAACACCATATATTTT
clone size: NA; V gene: TRBV7-9; J gene: TRBJ1-1; D gene: NA; CDR3 protein: CASSLGDWEDTEAFF; CDR3 DNA: TGTGCCAGCAGCTTAGGGGATTGGGAGGACACTGAAGCTTTCTTT
clone size: NA; V gene: TRBV7-2; J gene: TRBJ2-7; D gene: NA; CDR3 protein: CASSLGGFSYEQYF; CDR3 DNA: TGTGCCAGCAGCTTGGGGGGATTCTCCTACGAGCAGTACTTC
clone size: NA; V gene: TRBV4-1; J gene: TRBJ1-5; D gene: TRBD1; CDR3 protein: CASSQESRTGVDVTNQPQHF; CDR3 DNA: TGCGCCAGCAGCCAAGAGTCCCGGACAGGGGTTGATGTAACGAATCAGCCCCAGCATTTT
clone size: NA; V gene: TRBV18; J gene: TRBJ2-7; D gene: TRBD1; CDR3 protein: CASSPQGQGNHEQYF; CDR3 DNA: TGTGCCAGCTCACCCCAAGGACAGGGGAACCACGAGCAGTACTTC
clone size: NA; V gene: TRBV6-5; J gene: TRBJ2-7; D gene: NA; CDR3 protein: CASRRDFNYEQYF; CDR3 DNA: TGTGCCAGCAGGAGGGACTTTAACTACGAGCAGTACTTC
clone size: NA; V gene: TRBV6-5; J gene: TRBJ1-2; D gene: TRBD1; CDR3 protein: CASRPDRNYGYTF; CDR3 DNA: TGTGCCAGCAGACCGGACAGGAACTATGGCTACACCTTC
clone size: NA; V gene: TRBV9; J gene: TRBJ1-4; D gene: NA; CDR3 protein: CASSVGSGHAAEKLFF; CDR3 DNA: TGTGCCAGCAGCGTAGGATCCGGACATGCAGCTGAAAAACTGTTTTTT
clone size: NA; V gene: TRBV7-9; J gene: TRBJ2-3; D gene: TRBD1; CDR3 protein: CASSLGQGTDTQYF; CDR3 DNA: TGTGCCAGCAGCCTGGGACAGGGGACAGATACGCAGTATTTT
clone size: NA; V gene: TRBV12-1; J gene: TRBJ2-1; D gene: NA; CDR3 protein: CASSPRLAWNEQFF; CDR3 DNA: TGTGCCAGCAGCCCTCGACTAGCGTGGAATGAGCAGTTCTTC
clone size: NA; V gene: TRBV2; J gene: TRBJ2-1; D gene: NA; CDR3 protein: CASSEPGGAEDEQFF; CDR3 DNA: TGTGCCAGCAGTGAACCGGGGGGCGCAGAGGATGAGCAGTTCTTC
clone size: NA; V gene: TRBV11-2; J gene: TRBJ1-2; D gene: NA; CDR3 protein: CASSLVQGWGGYTF; CDR3 DNA: TGTGCCAGCAGCTTAGTCCAGGGATGGGGTGGCTACACCTTC
clone size: few; V gene: TRBV3-1/TRBV3-2; J gene: TRBJ1-6; D gene: NA; CDR3 protein: CASSQERGNGSPLHF; CDR3 DNA: TGTGCCAGCAGCCAAGAAAGGGGTAACGGATCACCCCTCCACTTT
clone size: NA; V gene: TRBV7-3; J gene: TRBJ1-6; D gene: NA; CDR3 protein: CASSLGQSRSPLHF; CDR3 DNA: TGTGCCAGCAGCCTAGGCCAGAGTCGTTCACCCCTCCACTTT
clone size: NA; V gene: TRBV5-1; J gene: TRBJ2-1; D gene: TRBD2; CDR3 protein: CASSSSGGNYNEQFF; CDR3 DNA: TGCGCCAGCAGCTCGAGCGGGGGGAACTACAATGAGCAGTTCTTC
clone size: NA; V gene: TRBV6-5; J gene: TRBJ1-2; D gene: NA; CDR3 protein: CASSYSYRGDYGYTF; CDR3 DNA: TGTGCCAGCAGTTACTCATACCGAGGCGACTATGGCTACACCTTC
clone size: NA; V gene: TRBV5-1; J gene: TRBJ1-2; D gene: TRBD1; CDR3 protein: CASSLEPGTGKGYTF; CDR3 DNA: TGCGCCAGCAGCTTGGAACCCGGGACAGGGAAAGGCTACACCTTC
clone size: NA; V gene: TRBV2; J gene: TRBJ1-6; D gene: TRBD1; CDR3 protein: CASSTQGARDSPLHF; CDR3 DNA: TGTGCCAGCAGCACCCAGGGGGCTAGGGATTCACCCCTCCACTTT
clone size: NA; V gene: TRBV18; J gene: TRBJ1-2; D gene: NA; CDR3 protein: CASSPPSIYGYTF; CDR3 DNA: TGTGCCAGCTCACCACCCAGTATCTATGGCTACACCTTC